The 2 T cell receptor beta chains presented below share a single source sample, sequenced in a study of T cells in Graves' hyperthyroidism and ophthalmopathy. Amplified TCR beta CDR3 regions came from RNA transcripts. The primer set for the first-round RT-PCR of the TCR CDR3 was HTBI. A single record per CDR3 protein comes from TCRdb applying MiXCR to the multiplex PCR reads. Seen here are roughly 380,000 distinct CDR3 sequences, approximately 14% observed once, and the top ten hold more than 4.5%. Sequencing was performed on blood. The receptors derive from a woman aged 18-29 years with Graves' hyperthyroidism.

This clonotype was observed at least ten times. The rearrangement links TRBV4-1 to TRBJ2-1; 10 bases agree with TRBD2. Germline CDR1 reads MGHRA; CDR2 reads YSYEKL. The CDR3 is 16 residues long. The junction had 9 bases not matched to a gene; V was cut back by 2 bases and J by 8 bases. The CDR3 DNA reads TGCGCCAGCAGCCAACCGACTCCGGGACTAGCGCATGAGCAGTTCTTC. Encoded protein: CASSQPTPGLAHEQFF.

This clonotype was seen only a few times. The CDR3 is CASGLRNRGYEQYF. The CDR3 DNA follows: TGTGCTAGTGGTTTGAGAAACAGGGGGTACGAGCAGTACTTC. The chain is built from TRBV12-5 and TRBJ2-7, with 8 bases matching TRBD1. CDR1 is LGHNT and CDR2 is FRNRAP in the germline V gene. This CDR3 region has 14 residues. The ends lost 2 bases at V and 4 bases at J; junction bases unmatched: 4.